These 16 T cell receptor beta chains share one sample of origin, sequenced in a study of blood T cell repertoires in COVID-19 (dated by TCRdb to the early 2020s). Libraries were built with the immunoSEQ multiplex PCR assay. Here the immuneACCESS table is served through TCRdb, limited to in-frame sequences with V and J called. Missing clones are a known gap in these copies; in checked studies unresolved V genes cover under half, and the rest lacks a known reason. The sample profile shows 110,000 to 150,000 clones; 80% to 90% of them were found once. Roughly 11% of the sample is held by the ten biggest clonotypes. The specimen was peripheral blood. Receptors were obtained from a woman at least 80 years old with acute or convalescent COVID-19.

This chain joins TRBV7-2 and TRBJ1-2, with TRBD1 matching 8 bases. Trimming cost V 1 base and J 4 bases; bases outside gene matches: 11. The germline gives CDR1 SGHTA, CDR2 FQGNSA. The CDR3 contains 17 residues. The DNA of the CDR3 is TGTGCCAGCAGCTTAGGCAGGGGGCGCACGAGCGGCTATGGCTACACCTTC. Protein sequence: CASSLGRGRTSGYGYTF.

The CDR3 bases are TGTGCCAGCAGCTTGGTCCACACCTACGAGCAGTACTTC. Translating it yields CASSLVHTYEQYF. The chain joins TRBV5-5 to TRBJ2-7; no clear D gene. Germline lookup yields CDR1 SGHKS and CDR2 YYEKEE (reference sequence). This CDR3 contains 13 residues. V shed 0 bases and J shed 2 bases, with 6 bases lying between them.

V usage is TRBV12-5 and J usage is TRBJ2-2; 12 nucleotides line up with TRBD2. CDR1 and CDR2 from the germline V gene are LGHNT and FRNRAP. V lost 5 bases and J lost 7; bases outside the gene matches: 5. The CDR3 consists of 15 residues. Here the CDR3 reads CASGQGLAGLGELFF. CDR3 nucleotides: TGTGCTAGTGGTCAAGGACTAGCGGGGCTCGGGGAGCTGTTTTTT.

V is TRBV6-1 and J is TRBJ1-5; weak D call: TRBD1 (5 bases). The CDR3 sequence is 16 residues long. Trimming removed 2 bases from V and 6 bases from J, with 17 bases in between. Germline V gene sequence: CDR1 MNHNS, CDR2 SASEGT. CDR3 nucleotides: TGTGCCAGCAGTGAAAAGGGATGGGCAGGGCCTCAGCCCCAGCATTTT. As protein: CASSEKGWAGPQPQHF.

The chain uses TRBV5-1 and TRBJ1-3; TRBD1 might be the D (6 bases). CDR1 and CDR2 (germline): SGHRS, YFSETQ. The germline V and J ends were trimmed by 3 bases and 7 bases, with 11 bases remaining between them. The CDR3 length is 13 residues. CDR3 nucleotides: TGCGCCAGCAGCTCTGTCCAGGGGAACACCATATATTTT. Its protein is CASSSVQGNTIYF.

The CDR3 loop reads CASSLAQGLSGNTIYF. The CDR3 bases are TGCGCCAGCAGCTTGGCCCAGGGACTCTCTGGAAACACCATATATTTT. This chain joins TRBV5-1 and TRBJ1-3; tentatively, D is TRBD1 (5 bases). Deletions cut 0 bases from V and 0 bases from J, with 10 bases between. Germline V gene sequence: CDR1 SGHRS, CDR2 YFSETQ. The length of the CDR3 is 16 residues.

V gene TRBV7-2 combines with J gene TRBJ1-5, with D uncertain. Germline V gene data show CDR1 as SGHTA and CDR2 as FQGNSA. The CDR3 length is 13 residues. The V end lost 1 base, the J end lost 3 bases, and 4 bases lay between the germline ends. CDR3 protein: CASSLVYNQPQHF. The CDR3 region has the DNA TGTGCCAGCAGCTTAGTATACAATCAGCCCCAGCATTTT. Complete variable domain (other parts from reference TRBV7-2 and TRBJ1-5): GAGVSQSPSNKVTEKGKDVELRCDPISGHTALYWYRQSLGQGLEFLIYFQGNSAPDKSGLPSDRFSAERTGGSVSTLTIQRTQQEDSAVYLCASSLVYNQPQHFGDGTRLSIL.

This clone came up once. The V call is TRBV27, the J call TRBJ2-7; TRBD1 aligns across 7 bases. This CDR3 is built from 13 residues. Germline V gene sequence: CDR1 MNHEY, CDR2 SMNVEV (reference sequence). V lost 4 bases and J lost 4; bases outside the gene matches: 4. The chain's CDR3 is CASSSSQGYEQYF. CDR3 DNA sequence: TGTGCCAGCAGTTCATCACAGGGGTACGAGCAGTACTTC.

The V gene is TRBV7-2, the J gene TRBJ2-5; 8 bases are shared with TRBD1. The V gene end was trimmed by 2 bases and the J gene end by 5 bases; junction bases not matched to a gene: 1. The germline V gene encodes CDR1 SGHTA and CDR2 FQGNSA. CDR3 size: 13 residues. CDR3 sequence reads: CASSLNRGETQYF. The DNA for the CDR3 is TGTGCCAGCAGCTTAAACAGGGGGGAGACCCAGTACTTC. Full variable domain (outside the CDR3, taken from reference TRBV7-2 and TRBJ2-5): GAGVSQSPSNKVTEKGKDVELRCDPISGHTALYWYRQSLGQGLEFLIYFQGNSAPDKSGLPSDRFSAERTGGSVSTLTIQRTQQEDSAVYLCASSLNRGETQYFGPGTRLLVL.

The J gene is TRBJ2-2, the V gene TRBV30; TRBD2 agrees at 12 bases. CDR3 length: 16 residues. V trimming: 2 bases; J trimming: 4 bases; junction bases outside the gene matches: 5. The germline V gene has CDR1 GTSNPN and CDR2 SVGIG (reference sequence). CDR3 sequence reads: CAWSRLAGVSTGELFF. CDR3 nucleotide sequence: TGTGCCTGGAGTAGACTAGCGGGGGTTAGCACCGGGGAGCTGTTTTTT.

The chain combines TRBV6-5 with TRBJ1-6; a weak D match, TRBD1 (6 bases). Germline CDR1 and CDR2: MNHEY and SVGAGI. This CDR3 region has 16 residues. V lost 0 bases, J lost 7 bases, and 13 bases lay in between. CDR3 nucleotide sequence: TGTGCCAGCAGTTACTCCAGGGGTTCCGGCAATTCACCCCTCCACTTT. This gives the protein CASSYSRGSGNSPLHF.

The J gene is TRBJ1-1, the V gene TRBV12-3 or TRBV12-4; no firm D call. The CDR3 sequence is 13 residues long. The V and J ends lost 3 bases and 4 bases respectively, with 9 bases between them. CDR3 nucleotides: TGTGCCAGCAGTTTTTCGGGATCCACTGAAGCTTTCTTT. It is translated as CASSFSGSTEAFF.

The gene calls are TRBV5-4 and TRBJ1-4; TRBD1 matches at 9 bases. There are 15 residues in the CDR3. Germline trimming cut 4 bases from V and 4 bases from J; bases unmatched to any gene: 5. The germline V gene encodes CDR1 SGHNT and CDR2 YYREEE (reference sequence). The DNA for the CDR3 is TGTGCCAGCAGCCACGGACAGGGGAATAATGAAAAACTGTTTTTT. Its protein is CASSHGQGNNEKLFF.

The J gene is TRBJ1-2, the V gene TRBV30; no clear D gene. Trimming shortened V by 1 base and J by 5 bases, and 14 bases separated the two germline ends. This CDR3 contains 14 residues. The germline CDR1 and CDR2 sequences are GTSNPN and SVGIG (reference sequence). The CDR3 bases are TGTGCCTGGAGTGCGGAGGTTGGGCGGTATGGCTACACCTTC. Translated, it gives CAWSAEVGRYGYTF.

V and J are TRBV29-1 and TRBJ1-2, with 7 nucleotides matching TRBD1. After removal of 6 bases from V and 3 bases from J, the junction contained 7 bases not matched to a gene. This CDR3 is 13 amino acids long. Germline CDR1 and CDR2: SQVTM and ANQGSEA. The CDR3 coding sequence is TGCAGCGTCGCACAGGGGATAGACTATGGCTACACCTTC. Amino acids: CSVAQGIDYGYTF.

This clone appeared a single time. The rearrangement joins TRBV7-2 to TRBJ2-1; D possibly corresponds to TRBD2 (6 bases). Trimming stripped 1 base from V and 0 bases from J, with 16 bases between. The CDR3 covers 18 residues. Looked up from germline, CDR1 is SGHTA and CDR2 is FQGNSA. DNA for the CDR3: TGTGCCAGCAGCTTAGGCGGCCGTAGCGGTTCCTCCTACAATGAGCAGTTCTTC. Its translation: CASSLGGRSGSSYNEQFF.